The 32 T cell receptor beta chains below all came from one sample that was sequenced in a study of blood T cell repertoires in COVID-19. The repertoire was sequenced with immunoSEQ multiplex PCR; TCRdb's copy has only in-frame clones and lacks some. The sample lists roughly 250,000 clones, approximately 90% seen once, with under 3% in the top ten. Sequencing was done on a sample of PBMCs or T cells enriched from blood (not recorded which). All receptors come from a woman in her thirties or forties with acute COVID-19.

This chain uses TRBV19 with TRBJ1-2, with TRBD1 matching 11 bases. Germline V gives CDR1 LNHDA, CDR2 SQIVND (reference sequence). Unmatched junction bases numbered 8, after V lost 1 base and J lost 4 bases. The CDR3 consists of 17 residues. The CDR3 spells CASSIGRTGGAGYGYTF. The CDR3 DNA follows: TGTGCCAGTAGTATAGGGCGGACAGGGGGCGCTGGCTATGGCTACACCTTC.

This clone showed up just once. The rearrangement uses TRBV9 and TRBJ1-4; D perhaps matches TRBD1 (6 bases). Germline-derived CDR1 and CDR2 are SGDLS and YYNGEE. V gave up 6 bases and J gave up 6 bases, with 12 bases separating them. The CDR3 sequence is 13 residues long. CDR3 nucleotide sequence: TGTGCCAGCACCAGGGAGGGGGATGAAAAACTGTTTTTT. It is translated as CASTREGDEKLFF.

This chain joins TRBV4-1 and TRBJ2-7, with 8 bases aligning to TRBD1. Per the germline V gene, CDR1 is MGHRA and CDR2 is YSYEKL. There are 14 residues in the CDR3. V lost 1 base, J lost 7 bases, and 6 bases stayed unmatched. The CDR3 loop is CASSQVPGGGEQYF. CDR3 nucleotides: TGCGCCAGCAGCCAAGTCCCAGGGGGCGGTGAGCAGTACTTC.

This rearrangement joins TRBV7-2 to TRBJ2-2; D is undetermined. Germline CDR1 and CDR2: SGHTA and FQGNSA. Deletions cut 4 bases from V and 0 bases from J, with 9 bases between. The length of the CDR3 is 15 residues. The CDR3 DNA follows: TGTGCCAGCAGCTCCCGTGCGGCGAACACCGGGGAGCTGTTTTTT. This translates into CASSSRAANTGELFF.

Concerning this clone itself: One junction end disagrees with the germline gene, perhaps due to a read error. The chain recombines TRBV7-7 with TRBJ2-1; D might be TRBD1 or TRBD2, each matching 5 bases. The germline V gene has CDR1 SSHAT and CDR2 FNYEAQ (reference sequence). The CDR3 is 15 amino acids. The CDR3 sequence: CASSLGVGVYSEQFF. The CDR3 nucleotides are TGTGCTAGCAGCTTAGGGGTGGGAGTCTACAGTGAGCAGTTCTTC.

The chain couples TRBV5-6 to TRBJ2-2; maybe TRBD1 (6 bases). The CDR3 contains 13 residues. V lost 2 bases to trimming and J lost 6 bases, with 8 bases between them. CDR1 is SGHDT and CDR2 is YYEEEE in the germline V gene. The CDR3 DNA is TGTGCCAGCAGCTTTGGGACATCCGGGGAGCTGTTTTTT. Its translation is CASSFGTSGELFF.

Concerning this clone itself: This specimen includes other DNA sequences encoding the same CDR3. This chain's CDR3 is CASSLARSGGADEQYF. CDR3 bases: TGCGCCAGCAGCTTGGCCAGGAGCGGGGGGGCGGACGAGCAGTACTTC. The J gene is TRBJ2-7, the V gene TRBV5-1; TRBD2 aligns across 10 bases. Trimming took 0 bases from V and 5 from J; bases not matched to a gene: 8. The CDR3 length is 16 residues. Germline V gene data show CDR1 as SGHRS and CDR2 as YFSETQ.

CDR3 nucleotide sequence: TGTGCCAGCAGCCAAGGGTTGGGACAGAAAGCTTTCTTT. Its translation: CASSQGLGQKAFF. V is TRBV3-1 (or the pseudogene TRBV3-2) and J is TRBJ1-1, with 7 bases fitting TRBD1. The junction had 5 bases not matched to a gene; V was cut back by 1 base and J by 9 bases. The CDR3 contains 13 residues. Germline V gene data show CDR1 as LGHDT and CDR2 as YNNKEL (reference sequence).

There are a few counts of this clone. The CDR3 bases are TGTGCCATCAGCCCCGGGACAGGGTTTGACTATGGCTACACCTTC. This sequence encodes CAISPGTGFDYGYTF. The chain links TRBV10-3 to TRBJ1-2; 9 positions agree with TRBD1. V trimming: 6 bases; J trimming: 3 bases; junction bases outside the gene matches: 8. CDR1 ENHRY and CDR2 SYGVKD come from the germline V gene. The CDR3 is made up of 15 amino acids.

The chain combines TRBV19 with TRBJ2-4, with D possibly being TRBD2 (5 bases). Germline V lookup: CDR1 LNHDA, CDR2 SQIVND (reference sequence). The CDR3 loop spans 16 amino acids. V was cut by 3 bases and J by 3 bases, with 15 bases left in between. The CDR3 spells CASSMTDEGVKNIQYF. The CDR3, as DNA: TGTGCCAGTAGTATGACCGACGAGGGTGTCAAAAACATTCAGTACTTC.

The V call is TRBV30, the J call TRBJ2-3, with 9 positions matching TRBD1. Germline V gene sequence: CDR1 GTSNPN, CDR2 SVGIG (reference sequence). Unmatched junction bases numbered 9, after V lost 3 bases and J lost 5 bases. CDR3 length equals 15 residues. As DNA, the CDR3 is TGTGCCTGGAGCTTGGGGGACAGGGTTAAAGATACGCAGTATTTT. Protein: CAWSLGDRVKDTQYF.

V usage is TRBV7-8 and J usage is TRBJ1-5; tentative D call: TRBD1 (5 bases). The CDR3 consists of 15 residues. V lost 0 bases, J lost 4 bases, and 10 bases lay in between. Germline CDR1 is SGHVS and CDR2 is FQNEAQ. For the CDR3, the DNA is TGTGCCAGCAGCTTAGCGGACAAATCGAATCAGCCCCAGCATTTT. It translates to CASSLADKSNQPQHF.

The chain combines TRBV2 with TRBJ1-6, with D maybe TRBD1 (5 bases). Germline CDR1 reads SNHLY; CDR2 reads FYNNEI. This CDR3 contains 15 residues. V gave up 6 bases and J gave up 8 bases, with 17 bases separating them. CDR3 protein: CASSGGTSMDSPLHF. For the CDR3, the DNA is TGTGCCAGCAGCGGAGGGACTTCTATGGATTCACCCCTCCACTTT.

Worth noting for this clone: Its ends do not fully match the called genes, so a read error is possible. The rearrangement links TRBV2 to TRBJ1-2; D gene ambiguous. Looked up from germline, CDR1 is SNHLY and CDR2 is FYNNEI. This CDR3 region has 10 residues. This CDR3 is CAGRRVGYTF. The CDR3 DNA is TGTGCCGGCAGACGGGTAGGCTACACCTTC. Using reference TRBV2 and TRBJ1-2 for the parts outside the CDR3, the full variable domain is EPEVTQTPSHQVTQMGQEVILRCVPISNHLYFYWYRQILGQKVEFLVSFYNNEISEKSEIFDDQFSVERPDGSNFTLKIRSTKLEDSAMYFCAGRRVGYTFGSGTRLTVV.

This clone has a single count. In DNA, the CDR3 is TGTGCCAGCAGCTTTGAGGGCCTCGGGGGTGGCTACACCTTC. Amino acid sequence: CASSFEGLGGGYTF. The chain recombines TRBV5-6 with TRBJ1-2; maybe TRBD1 (5 bases). CDR3 length: 14 amino acids. Per germline, CDR1 SGHDT and CDR2 YYEEEE. V was cut by 2 bases and J by 7 bases, with 15 bases left in between.

This clone was seen more than once but under ten times. The V and J genes are TRBV15 and TRBJ2-2, with 8 bases fitting TRBD1. The CDR3 sequence is 16 residues long. Per the germline V gene, CDR1 is LNHNV and CDR2 is YYDKDF (reference sequence). The junction had 4 bases not matched to a gene; V was cut back by 0 bases and J by 4 bases. The CDR3 region has the DNA TGTGCCACCAGCAGAGATCCGACAGGGGCCACCGGGGAGCTGTTTTTT. Encoded protein: CATSRDPTGATGELFF.

V is TRBV6-1 and J is TRBJ1-4, with D possibly being TRBD1 (6 bases). This CDR3 region has 16 residues. V lost 4 bases, J lost 2 bases, and 14 bases lay in between. CDR1 and CDR2 (germline): MNHNS, SASEGT. The DNA for the CDR3 is TGTGCCAGCAGTGGCAAGGGACATCTCACTAATGAAAAACTGTTTTTT. Amino acids: CASSGKGHLTNEKLFF.

The chain joins TRBV7-2 to TRBJ2-1; 13 bases match TRBD2. Germline-derived CDR1 and CDR2 are SGHTA and FQGNSA. The V segment lost 4 bases and the J segment 0 bases; nucleotides outside the gene matches: 9. CDR3 length: 19 residues. CDR3: CASSSRLAGGPSSYNEQFF. The CDR3 DNA follows: TGTGCCAGCAGCTCGCGACTAGCGGGGGGCCCGAGCTCCTACAATGAGCAGTTCTTC.

The chain links TRBV4-1 to TRBJ1-1; 7 positions match TRBD1. CDR3 length equals 17 residues. Germline values: CDR1 MGHRA, CDR2 YSYEKL. With 4 bases clipped from V and 4 bases from J, the junction kept 15 bases outside the gene matches. In DNA, the CDR3 is TGCGCCAGCAGCCCCCAATTTAAGGGACAGTGGGTCACTGAAGCTTTCTTT. Translation: CASSPQFKGQWVTEAFF.

The chain joins TRBV5-5 to TRBJ2-5; tentative D call: TRBD2 (5 bases). CDR1 is SGHKS and CDR2 is YYEKEE in the germline V gene (reference sequence). This CDR3 is 13 amino acids long. The ends were cut back, 4 bases at V and 3 bases at J, with 10 bases in the middle. CDR3: CASSIAGKETQYF. CDR3 coding DNA: TGTGCCAGCAGCATCGCGGGTAAAGAGACCCAGTACTTC. The full variable domain, its missing parts supplied by reference TRBV5-5 and TRBJ2-5, is DAGVTQSPTHLIKTRGQQVTLRCSPISGHKSVSWYQQVLGQGPQFIFQYYEKEERGRGNFPDRFSARQFPNYSSELNVNALLLGDSALYLCASSIAGKETQYFGPGTRLLVL.

The J gene is TRBJ1-6, the V gene TRBV27; 7 positions agree with TRBD1. The CDR3 length is 17 residues. Germline V gene lookup returns CDR1 MNHEY and CDR2 SMNVEV (reference sequence). Trimming removed 5 bases from V and 9 bases from J; junction bases left unmatched: 16. The CDR3 nucleotides are TGTGCCAGCAGTCCGCATAGCCTACAGGGGATGAGTTCACCCCTCCACTTT. It yields the protein CASSPHSLQGMSSPLHF.

The sample holds one count of this clone. The chain employs TRBV6-5 and TRBJ1-2, with 9 bases aligning to TRBD1. From germline, CDR1 is MNHEY and CDR2 SVGAGI. V gave up 4 bases and J gave up 8 bases; unmatched junction bases: 11. This CDR3 spans 15 amino acids. The CDR3 coding sequence is TGTGCCAGCAGTTCCAGCCCGGGACAGGGTAGGGGCTACACCTTC. Translated: CASSSSPGQGRGYTF.

The chain recombines TRBV18 with TRBJ1-1; D possibly corresponds to TRBD1 (5 bases). Germline values: CDR1 KGHSH, CDR2 LQKENI. This CDR3 has 13 amino acids. Between the trimmed V and J ends, which lost 4 bases and 7 bases, there was a span of 13 bases. The DNA of the CDR3 is TGTGCCAGCTCACAGGGCAGGGAGGGTGAAGCTTTCTTT. Encoded protein: CASSQGREGEAFF.

This clone was picked up one time. The genes are TRBV7-9 and TRBJ2-1; TRBD2 matches 7 bases. With 1 base clipped from V and 5 bases from J, the junction kept 8 bases outside the gene matches. CDR3 length equals 16 residues. Germline CDR1 is SEHNR and CDR2 is FQNEAQ (reference sequence). The CDR3 spells CASSLEATSFNNEQFF. The CDR3 DNA reads TGTGCCAGCAGCTTAGAGGCGACTAGCTTTAACAATGAGCAGTTCTTC. The entire variable domain, with the rest obtained from reference TRBV7-9 and TRBJ2-1, is as follows: DTGVSQNPRHKITKRGQNVTFRCDPISEHNRLYWYRQTLGQGPEFLTYFQNEAQLEKSRLLSDRFSAERPKGSFSTLEIQRTEQGDSAMYLCASSLEATSFNNEQFFGPGTRLTVL.

The chain has TRBV29-1 and TRBJ1-1, with a tentative D call TRBD1 (6 bases). CDR1 is SQVTM and CDR2 is ANQGSEA in the germline V gene. This CDR3 has 14 residues. V was shortened by 5 bases and J by 0 bases, with 13 bases between the two germline ends. CDR3 in amino acids: CSVIRQAMNTEAFF. The CDR3 DNA is TGCAGCGTTATACGACAGGCGATGAACACTGAAGCTTTCTTT.

This sequence joins TRBV6-2 or TRBV6-3 and TRBJ1-5, with D tentatively TRBD1 (6 bases). This CDR3 is 14 amino acids long. Between the trimmed V and J ends, which lost 2 bases and 5 bases, there was a span of 10 bases. Germline values: CDR1 MNHEY, CDR2 SVGEGT. CDR3 nucleotide sequence: TGTGCCAGCAGTTACGGGGGCCGCGATCAGCCCCAGCATTTT. It encodes CASSYGGRDQPQHF.

V usage is TRBV9 and J usage is TRBJ2-3, with D possibly being TRBD2 (6 bases). The CDR3 spans 15 residues. Germline CDR1 SGDLS, CDR2 YYNGEE. V shed 3 bases and J shed 2 bases, with 13 bases lying between them. This CDR3 reads CASSEGTPPTDTQYF. The DNA of the CDR3 is TGTGCCAGCAGCGAAGGGACTCCCCCCACAGATACGCAGTATTTT.

The V call is TRBV27, the J call TRBJ1-1; D gene uncertain. The germline V gene encodes CDR1 MNHEY and CDR2 SMNVEV (reference sequence). This CDR3 contains 13 residues. Between the trimmed V and J ends, which lost 2 bases and 5 bases, there was a span of 9 bases. The CDR3 nucleotides read TGTGCCAGCAGTTTAGGCGGGGAGACTGAAGCTTTCTTT. The encoded protein is CASSLGGETEAFF.

This clone was seen just once. The chain joins TRBV28 to TRBJ1-2; perhaps TRBD1 as D (5 bases). Germline lookup yields CDR1 MDHEN and CDR2 SYDVKM. Trimming pared 10 bases from V and 9 bases from J, leaving 18 bases between. The CDR3 extends over 12 amino acids. The CDR3 region has the DNA TGTGCCACCGAAGGGGCCATTTTTAGCTACACCTTC. It is translated as CATEGAIFSYTF.

This chain uses TRBV5-4 with TRBJ2-7; D is perhaps TRBD1 (5 bases). The CDR3 loop spans 13 amino acids. Germline CDR1 is SGHNT and CDR2 is YYREEE (reference sequence). V was cut by 1 base and J by 6 bases, with 11 bases left in between. The CDR3 is CASSLNIQGEQYF. In nucleotides, the CDR3 is TGTGCCAGCAGCTTGAACATTCAGGGCGAGCAGTACTTC.

V and J are TRBV7-3 and TRBJ1-1, with D hard to call. CDR1 and CDR2 from the germline V gene are SGHTA and FQGTGA. Trimming removed 0 bases at V and 5 bases at J, with 13 bases between. This CDR3 is 15 amino acids long. CDR3 bases: TGTGCCAGCAGCTTAACCTCCCGAGGGAGGACTGAAGCTTTCTTT. This gives the protein CASSLTSRGRTEAFF.

This chain connects TRBV7-3 to TRBJ2-5, with 11 bases that match TRBD2. Germline V gene lookup returns CDR1 SGHTA and CDR2 FQGTGA. V shed 3 bases, J shed 5 bases, and the junction held 5 bases outside the gene matches. The CDR3 runs to 15 residues. The CDR3 reads CASSFSGGDRETQYF. CDR3 DNA sequence: TGTGCCAGCAGCTTTAGCGGGGGGGATAGGGAGACCCAGTACTTC.